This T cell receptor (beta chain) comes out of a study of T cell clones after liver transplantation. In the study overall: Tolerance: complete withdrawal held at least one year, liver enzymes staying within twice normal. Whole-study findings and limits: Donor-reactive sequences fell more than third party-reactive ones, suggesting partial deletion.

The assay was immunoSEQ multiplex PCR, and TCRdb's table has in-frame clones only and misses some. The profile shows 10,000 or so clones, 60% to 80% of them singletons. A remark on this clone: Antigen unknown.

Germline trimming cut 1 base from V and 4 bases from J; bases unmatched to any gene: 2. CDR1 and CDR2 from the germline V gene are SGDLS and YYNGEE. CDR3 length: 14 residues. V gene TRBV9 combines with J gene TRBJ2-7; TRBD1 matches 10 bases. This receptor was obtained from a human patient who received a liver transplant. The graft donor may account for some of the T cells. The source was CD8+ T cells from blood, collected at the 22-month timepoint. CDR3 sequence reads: CASSVRTGGYEQYF. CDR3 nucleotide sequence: TGTGCCAGCAGCGTAAGGACAGGGGGTTACGAGCAGTACTTC.